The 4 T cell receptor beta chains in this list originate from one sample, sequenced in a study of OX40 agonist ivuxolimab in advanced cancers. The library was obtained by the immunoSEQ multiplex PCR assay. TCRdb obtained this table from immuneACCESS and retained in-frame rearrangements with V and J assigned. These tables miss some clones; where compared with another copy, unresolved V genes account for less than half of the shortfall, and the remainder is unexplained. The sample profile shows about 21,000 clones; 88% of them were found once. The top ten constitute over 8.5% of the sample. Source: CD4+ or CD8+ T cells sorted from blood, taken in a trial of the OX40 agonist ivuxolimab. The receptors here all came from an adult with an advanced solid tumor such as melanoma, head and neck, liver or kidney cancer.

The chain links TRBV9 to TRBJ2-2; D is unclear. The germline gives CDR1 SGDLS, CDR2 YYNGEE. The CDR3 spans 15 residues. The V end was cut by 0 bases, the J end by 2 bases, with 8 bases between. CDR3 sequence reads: CASSVADSNTGELFF. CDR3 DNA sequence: TGTGCCAGCAGCGTAGCCGATAGCAACACCGGGGAGCTGTTTTTT.

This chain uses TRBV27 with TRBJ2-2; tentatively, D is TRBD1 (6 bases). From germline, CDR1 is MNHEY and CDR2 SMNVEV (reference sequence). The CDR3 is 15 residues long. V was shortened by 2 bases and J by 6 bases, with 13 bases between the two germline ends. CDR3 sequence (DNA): TGTGCCAGCAGTTTAGGGGGCGCCTACTCCGGGGAGCTGTTTTTT. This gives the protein CASSLGGAYSGELFF.

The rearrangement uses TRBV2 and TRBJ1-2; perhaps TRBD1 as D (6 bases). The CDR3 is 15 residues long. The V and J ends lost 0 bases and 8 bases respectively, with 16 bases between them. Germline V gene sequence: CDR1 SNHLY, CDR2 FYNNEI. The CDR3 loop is CASSEAGQGLQGYTF. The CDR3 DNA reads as TGTGCCAGCAGTGAAGCCGGGCAGGGGCTCCAGGGCTACACCTTC.

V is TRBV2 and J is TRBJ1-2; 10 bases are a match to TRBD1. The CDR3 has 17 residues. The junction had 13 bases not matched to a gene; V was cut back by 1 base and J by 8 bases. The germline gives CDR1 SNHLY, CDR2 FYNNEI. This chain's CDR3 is CASSEGRDRGMVDGYTF. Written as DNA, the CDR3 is TGTGCCAGCAGTGAAGGTCGGGACAGGGGTATGGTGGACGGCTACACCTTC.